This is a list of T cell receptor beta chains from one sample in a study of T cell changes during pregnancy in multiple sclerosis. Data came from immunoSEQ multiplex PCR; TCRdb stores just in-frame clones and leaves some out. The sample holds some 34,000 clones, 90% to 95% seen once. Sequencing used CD4+ T cells from peripheral blood mononuclear cells, obtained in the third trimester of pregnancy. The receptors come from a female donor in good health, enrolled as a control in a pregnancy study. Both conserved end residues are part of each CDR3. Each record gives: CDR3 protein, CDR3 DNA, CDR3 length, V gene, clone size, D gene, J gene. D genes are given only for firm matches. Clone size is not always given. Where it is, it says once, few, many or a class for expanded clones.

cdr3_aa: CATRQQLTDTQYF
cdr3_nt: TGTGCCACAAGACAGCAACTCACAGATACGCAGTATTTT
cdr3_length: 13
v_call: TRBV2
clone_size: once
d_call: -
j_call: TRBJ2-3

cdr3_aa: CASSLGQGGAAEAFF
cdr3_nt: TGTGCCAGCAGCTTGGGACAGGGTGGCGCGGCTGAAGCTTTCTTT
cdr3_length: 15
v_call: TRBV5-4
clone_size: -
d_call: TRBD1
j_call: TRBJ1-1

cdr3_aa: CAWSRSSGGGYTF
cdr3_nt: TGTGCCTGGAGTCGGTCCTCCGGGGGAGGCTACACCTTC
cdr3_length: 13
v_call: TRBV30
clone_size: -
d_call: -
j_call: TRBJ1-2

cdr3_aa: CSVDSSGLDSSYEQYF
cdr3_nt: TGCAGCGTTGATTCGTCGGGTTTGGACAGCTCCTACGAGCAGTACTTC
cdr3_length: 16
v_call: TRBV29-1
clone_size: -
d_call: -
j_call: TRBJ2-7

cdr3_aa: CASSLVDRGGYEQYF
cdr3_nt: TGTGCCAGCAGCTTAGTGGACAGGGGTGGTTACGAGCAGTACTTC
cdr3_length: 15
v_call: TRBV7-9
clone_size: -
d_call: TRBD1
j_call: TRBJ2-7

cdr3_aa: CASSQIFEAFF
cdr3_nt: TGTGCCAGCAGCCAAATATTTGAAGCTTTCTTT
cdr3_length: 11
v_call: TRBV14
clone_size: once
d_call: -
j_call: TRBJ1-1

cdr3_aa: CASSIPRGTQETQYF
cdr3_nt: TGTGCCAGCAGCATTCCGCGGGGGACCCAAGAGACCCAGTACTTC
cdr3_length: 15
v_call: TRBV7-2
clone_size: -
d_call: TRBD2
j_call: TRBJ2-5

cdr3_aa: CSAPDTREAFF
cdr3_nt: TGCAGTGCTCCTGACACCAGAGAAGCTTTCTTT
cdr3_length: 11
v_call: TRBV20-1
clone_size: -
d_call: -
j_call: TRBJ1-1

cdr3_aa: CATRTGNSPLHF
cdr3_nt: TGTGCCACCCGGACAGGAAATTCACCCCTCCACTTT
cdr3_length: 12
v_call: TRBV19
clone_size: -
d_call: TRBD1
j_call: TRBJ1-6

cdr3_aa: CASSLAAATNEKLFF
cdr3_nt: TGTGCCAGCAGCTTAGCGGCCGCAACTAATGAAAAACTGTTTTTT
cdr3_length: 15
v_call: TRBV7-9
clone_size: -
d_call: -
j_call: TRBJ1-4

cdr3_aa: CASSWGGNTEAFF
cdr3_nt: TGTGCCAGCAGCTGGGGAGGAAACACTGAAGCTTTCTTT
cdr3_length: 13
v_call: TRBV7-2
clone_size: -
d_call: -
j_call: TRBJ1-1

cdr3_aa: CASSSVGVADTQYF
cdr3_nt: TGCGCCAGCAGCTCTGTGGGAGTCGCAGATACGCAGTATTTT
cdr3_length: 14
v_call: TRBV5-1
clone_size: -
d_call: -
j_call: TRBJ2-3

cdr3_aa: CASSLTDSSNQPQHF
cdr3_nt: TGTGCCAGCAGCCTAACGGACTCTAGCAATCAGCCCCAGCATTTT
cdr3_length: 15
v_call: TRBV7-6
clone_size: -
d_call: -
j_call: TRBJ1-5

cdr3_aa: CASSRLGDNEKLFF
cdr3_nt: TGTGCCAGCAGTCGTCTAGGGGATAATGAAAAACTGTTTTTT
cdr3_length: 14
v_call: TRBV6-5
clone_size: -
d_call: -
j_call: TRBJ1-4

cdr3_aa: CASSLWGTGETQYF
cdr3_nt: TGTGCCAGCAGCTTATGGGGCACCGGAGAGACCCAGTACTTC
cdr3_length: 14
v_call: TRBV7-2
clone_size: -
d_call: -
j_call: TRBJ2-5

cdr3_aa: CASSHRDRDGNSPLHF
cdr3_nt: TGCGCCAGCAGCCACCGGGACAGGGACGGGAATTCACCCCTCCACTTT
cdr3_length: 16
v_call: TRBV5-1
clone_size: once
d_call: TRBD1
j_call: TRBJ1-6

cdr3_aa: CASSLEEVAEAFF
cdr3_nt: TGTGCCAGCAGCTTAGAAGAGGTCGCTGAAGCTTTCTTT
cdr3_length: 13
v_call: TRBV7-8
clone_size: -
d_call: -
j_call: TRBJ1-1

cdr3_aa: CASSWNRGGNQPQHF
cdr3_nt: TGTGCCAGCAGCTGGAACAGGGGAGGCAATCAGCCCCAGCATTTT
cdr3_length: 15
v_call: TRBV7-2
clone_size: -
d_call: TRBD1
j_call: TRBJ1-5

cdr3_aa: CSVRRRGRSHEQYF
cdr3_nt: TGCAGCGTGCGACGTAGGGGGCGCAGCCACGAGCAGTACTTC
cdr3_length: 14
v_call: TRBV29-1
clone_size: -
d_call: TRBD1
j_call: TRBJ2-7

cdr3_aa: CASSFLGTGAEEEKLFF
cdr3_nt: TGTGCCAGCAGCTTCCTCGGGACAGGGGCAGAGGAAGAAAAACTGTTTTTT
cdr3_length: 17
v_call: TRBV5-8
clone_size: -
d_call: TRBD1
j_call: TRBJ1-4

cdr3_aa: CASSPGQGTWGYTF
cdr3_nt: TGTGCCAGCAGTCCGGGACAGGGGACGTGGGGCTACACCTTC
cdr3_length: 14
v_call: TRBV6-5
clone_size: -
d_call: TRBD1
j_call: TRBJ1-2

cdr3_aa: CASGLADGGRGNTEAFF
cdr3_nt: TGTGCTAGTGGTTTGGCTGATGGGGGGAGAGGGAACACTGAAGCTTTCTTT
cdr3_length: 17
v_call: TRBV12-5
clone_size: once
d_call: -
j_call: TRBJ1-1

cdr3_aa: CASSLRTAQAEAFF
cdr3_nt: TGTGCCAGCAGCCTGCGGACAGCTCAAGCGGAAGCTTTCTTT
cdr3_length: 14
v_call: TRBV5-8
clone_size: once
d_call: -
j_call: TRBJ1-1

cdr3_aa: CASSPDSWALQETQYF
cdr3_nt: TGTGCCAGCAGCCCCGACAGTTGGGCTCTCCAAGAGACCCAGTACTTC
cdr3_length: 16
v_call: TRBV5-4
clone_size: -
d_call: -
j_call: TRBJ2-5

cdr3_aa: CASSRGIQETQYF
cdr3_nt: TGCGCCAGCAGTAGGGGAATACAAGAGACCCAGTACTTC
cdr3_length: 13
v_call: TRBV5-1
clone_size: once
d_call: -
j_call: TRBJ2-5

cdr3_aa: CASSQVGRGESFHEQFF
cdr3_nt: TGCGCCAGCAGCCAAGTGGGGAGGGGAGAAAGTTTCCATGAGCAGTTCTTC
cdr3_length: 17
v_call: TRBV4-3
clone_size: -
d_call: TRBD2
j_call: TRBJ2-1

cdr3_aa: CASSLGWLAVTDTQYF
cdr3_nt: TGTGCCAGCAGCTTAGGATGGCTAGCGGTCACAGATACGCAGTATTTT
cdr3_length: 16
v_call: TRBV7-2
clone_size: -
d_call: TRBD2
j_call: TRBJ2-3

cdr3_aa: CATSRITSGGAETQYF
cdr3_nt: TGTGCCACCAGCAGAATCACTAGCGGGGGCGCGGAGACCCAGTACTTC
cdr3_length: 16
v_call: TRBV15
clone_size: -
d_call: TRBD2
j_call: TRBJ2-5

cdr3_aa: CASGQAGGGNSPLHF
cdr3_nt: TGTGCCAGTGGACAGGCGGGAGGGGGTAATTCACCCCTCCACTTT
cdr3_length: 15
v_call: TRBV2
clone_size: -
d_call: TRBD1
j_call: TRBJ1-6

cdr3_aa: CASSQGGAGANVLTF
cdr3_nt: TGTGCCAGCAGCCAGGGAGGCGCTGGGGCCAACGTCCTGACTTTC
cdr3_length: 15
v_call: TRBV28
clone_size: -
d_call: -
j_call: TRBJ2-6

cdr3_aa: CASSLRGGRDNEQFF
cdr3_nt: TGCGCCAGCAGCTTACGGGGGGGCCGCGACAATGAGCAGTTCTTC
cdr3_length: 15
v_call: TRBV5-1
clone_size: -
d_call: TRBD2
j_call: TRBJ2-1

cdr3_aa: CASSRADLAGNSPLHF
cdr3_nt: TGTGCCAGCAGCCGGGCGGACCTGGCGGGTAATTCACCCCTCCACTTT
cdr3_length: 16
v_call: TRBV6-6
clone_size: -
d_call: -
j_call: TRBJ1-6

cdr3_aa: CASGRGGGIAEAFF
cdr3_nt: TGCGCCAGCGGGCGTGGGGGGGGGATCGCTGAAGCTTTCTTT
cdr3_length: 14
v_call: TRBV5-1
clone_size: once
d_call: -
j_call: TRBJ1-1

cdr3_aa: CASSQQGAGSNTEAFF
cdr3_nt: TGTGCCAGCAGCCAACAGGGGGCAGGATCGAACACTGAAGCTTTCTTT
cdr3_length: 16
v_call: TRBV5-6
clone_size: -
d_call: TRBD1
j_call: TRBJ1-1

cdr3_aa: CASSTLAGGNNEQFF
cdr3_nt: TGTGCCAGCAGCACCCTAGCGGGGGGTAACAATGAGCAGTTCTTC
cdr3_length: 15
v_call: TRBV7-2
clone_size: once
d_call: TRBD2
j_call: TRBJ2-1

cdr3_aa: CASSQRGLSTDTQYF
cdr3_nt: TGTGCCAGCAGCCAAAGAGGACTTAGCACAGATACGCAGTATTTT
cdr3_length: 15
v_call: TRBV4-2
clone_size: -
d_call: -
j_call: TRBJ2-3

cdr3_aa: CASDRDGTGRGYTF
cdr3_nt: TGTGCCTCGGACAGGGATGGAACGGGTCGTGGCTACACCTTC
cdr3_length: 14
v_call: TRBV30
clone_size: -
d_call: TRBD1
j_call: TRBJ1-2

cdr3_aa: CASSLPGNLRAGELFF
cdr3_nt: TGTGCCAGCAGTCTTCCCGGGAACCTACGTGCCGGGGAGCTGTTTTTT
cdr3_length: 16
v_call: TRBV25-1
clone_size: -
d_call: -
j_call: TRBJ2-2

cdr3_aa: CASTLMPGEYGYTF
cdr3_nt: TGTGCCAGCACCCTGATGCCAGGGGAGTATGGCTACACCTTC
cdr3_length: 14
v_call: TRBV7-2
clone_size: once
d_call: -
j_call: TRBJ1-2

cdr3_aa: CASSPRSGELFF
cdr3_nt: TGTGCCAGCAGCCCCCGGTCCGGGGAGCTGTTTTTT
cdr3_length: 12
v_call: TRBV7-2
clone_size: -
d_call: -
j_call: TRBJ2-2

cdr3_aa: CASSVGQGKGTDTQYF
cdr3_nt: TGTGCCAGCAGCGTAGGTCAGGGTAAGGGCACAGATACGCAGTATTTT
cdr3_length: 16
v_call: TRBV9
clone_size: -
d_call: -
j_call: TRBJ2-3

cdr3_aa: CASSPAGPETQYF
cdr3_nt: TGTGCCAGCTCACCGGCAGGGCCAGAGACCCAGTACTTC
cdr3_length: 13
v_call: TRBV18
clone_size: -
d_call: -
j_call: TRBJ2-5

cdr3_aa: CASSLQGGGYEQYF
cdr3_nt: TGTGCCAGCAGTTTACAGGGCGGTGGCTACGAGCAGTACTTC
cdr3_length: 14
v_call: TRBV28
clone_size: -
d_call: -
j_call: TRBJ2-7

cdr3_aa: CASSQRAGFYEQYF
cdr3_nt: TGCGCCAGCAGCCAGCGGGCAGGCTTTTACGAGCAGTACTTC
cdr3_length: 14
v_call: TRBV4-1
clone_size: once
d_call: -
j_call: TRBJ2-7

cdr3_aa: CSFRDNQAQYF
cdr3_nt: TGCAGCTTCCGGGACAATCAAGCGCAGTACTTC
cdr3_length: 11
v_call: TRBV29-1
clone_size: -
d_call: -
j_call: TRBJ2-7

cdr3_aa: CASSFGGVNEQFF
cdr3_nt: TGCGCCAGCAGCTTCGGGGGGGTCAATGAGCAGTTCTTC
cdr3_length: 13
v_call: TRBV5-1
clone_size: -
d_call: TRBD2
j_call: TRBJ2-1

cdr3_aa: CASSLNGGAVDTQYF
cdr3_nt: TGCGCCAGCAGCTTGAACGGGGGGGCGGTGGATACGCAGTATTTT
cdr3_length: 15
v_call: TRBV5-1
clone_size: -
d_call: TRBD2
j_call: TRBJ2-3

cdr3_aa: CATSKDTGNTIYF
cdr3_nt: TGTGCCACCAGCAAAGACACTGGAAACACCATATATTTT
cdr3_length: 13
v_call: TRBV15
clone_size: once
d_call: -
j_call: TRBJ1-3

cdr3_aa: CASSLAVTANEKLFF
cdr3_nt: TGTGCCAGCAGCTTAGCGGTGACAGCTAATGAAAAACTGTTTTTT
cdr3_length: 15
v_call: TRBV7-9
clone_size: -
d_call: -
j_call: TRBJ1-4

cdr3_aa: CASSLSATIGQPQHF
cdr3_nt: TGTGCCAGCAGCTTGTCTGCGACTATCGGTCAGCCCCAGCATTTT
cdr3_length: 15
v_call: TRBV2
clone_size: -
d_call: -
j_call: TRBJ1-5

cdr3_aa: CASGQWGGANTEAFF
cdr3_nt: TGTGCTAGTGGCCAATGGGGGGGGGCGAACACTGAAGCTTTCTTT
cdr3_length: 15
v_call: TRBV12-5
clone_size: -
d_call: -
j_call: TRBJ1-1

cdr3_aa: CASSLGGGNSPLHF
cdr3_nt: TGCGCCAGCAGCCTCGGGGGGGGTAATTCACCCCTCCACTTT
cdr3_length: 14
v_call: TRBV4-3
clone_size: -
d_call: -
j_call: TRBJ1-6

cdr3_aa: CASSRGMAGELFF
cdr3_nt: TGTGCCAGCAGCCGGGGGATGGCCGGGGAGCTGTTTTTT
cdr3_length: 13
v_call: TRBV7-3
clone_size: -
d_call: -
j_call: TRBJ2-2

cdr3_aa: CASSLLAGFYNEQFF
cdr3_nt: TGTGCCAGCAGCTTGCTAGCGGGGTTTTACAATGAGCAGTTCTTC
cdr3_length: 15
v_call: TRBV7-9
clone_size: -
d_call: TRBD2
j_call: TRBJ2-1

cdr3_aa: CASSDRGGTEAFF
cdr3_nt: TGTGCCAGCAGTGACAGGGGGGGGACTGAAGCTTTCTTT
cdr3_length: 13
v_call: TRBV6-4
clone_size: -
d_call: -
j_call: TRBJ1-1

cdr3_aa: CASSEELVNTGELFF
cdr3_nt: TGTGCCAGCAGCGAGGAGCTTGTGAACACCGGGGAGCTGTTTTTT
cdr3_length: 15
v_call: TRBV14
clone_size: -
d_call: -
j_call: TRBJ2-2

cdr3_aa: CASSLFRQETQYF
cdr3_nt: TGCGCCAGCAGCTTGTTCAGACAAGAGACCCAGTACTTC
cdr3_length: 13
v_call: TRBV5-1
clone_size: -
d_call: -
j_call: TRBJ2-5

cdr3_aa: CAWAGDSYNEQFF
cdr3_nt: TGTGCCTGGGCGGGAGACTCCTACAATGAGCAGTTCTTC
cdr3_length: 13
v_call: TRBV30
clone_size: -
d_call: TRBD2
j_call: TRBJ2-1

cdr3_aa: CASSSRILPYNEQFF
cdr3_nt: TGTGCCAGCAGTTCCAGGATCCTTCCCTACAATGAGCAGTTCTTC
cdr3_length: 15
v_call: TRBV6-5
clone_size: -
d_call: -
j_call: TRBJ2-1